One and the same sample provided the 17 T cell receptor beta chains below, sequenced in a study of shared clonotypes between healthy human individuals. Some clones are missing from TCRdb's copy, which holds only in-frame ones; the method was immunoSEQ multiplex PCR. The data hold about 2.3 million clones, with just under 95% observed a single time. The sequencing sample was made of naive CD4+ T cells from PBMCs. The sample's subset: CD45RA+ positively selected. The receptors were gathered from a man aged 18 to 35 in good health. Some clones in this sample may be carry-over from other donors' samples.

V is TRBV28 and J is TRBJ2-1, with 14 positions matching TRBD2. The ends lost 2 bases at V and 1 base at J; junction bases unmatched: 19. The germline V gene encodes CDR1 MDHEN and CDR2 SYDVKM. The CDR3 is made up of 23 amino acids. CDR3 loop: CASSLGTPRLAGGQFSSYNEQFF. In nucleotides, the CDR3 is TGTGCCAGCAGTTTAGGGACACCGAGACTAGCGGGAGGGCAATTCTCATCCTACAATGAGCAGTTCTTC.

The chain couples TRBV29-1 to TRBJ2-7; a possible D gene is TRBD2 (5 bases). CDR1 and CDR2 (germline): SQVTM, ANQGSEA. The CDR3 is made up of 13 amino acids. Trimming pared 4 bases from V and 6 bases from J, leaving 16 bases between. The DNA of the CDR3 is TGCAGCGTTGCTAGCTGTGCTGGGTGCGAGCAGTACTTC. It translates to CSVASCAGCEQYF.

V and J are TRBV18 and TRBJ1-1; maybe TRBD1 (5 bases). The CDR3 has 14 residues. Germline V gene data show CDR1 as KGHSH and CDR2 as LQKENI. Trimming removed 5 bases at V and 3 bases at J, with 13 bases between. CDR3 sequence (DNA): TGTGCCAGCTCATCGACAGCGGACCACACTGAAGCTTTCTTT. Protein: CASSSTADHTEAFF.

The gene calls are TRBV5-1 and TRBJ2-7; 12 bases fit TRBD2. The CDR3 sequence is 18 residues long. The germline V gene has CDR1 SGHRS and CDR2 YFSETQ. V lost 4 bases to trimming and J lost 3 bases; unmatched junction nucleotides: 14. The CDR3 here is CASSTQPGTSGYGYEQYF. In DNA form, the CDR3 reads TGCGCCAGCAGCACGCAACCCGGGACTAGCGGGTATGGCTACGAGCAGTACTTC.

A word on this clone: In the same sample, other DNA sequences code for this CDR3. The rearrangement links TRBV7-8 to TRBJ2-7; a possible D gene is TRBD2 (5 bases). In germline, CDR1 is SGHVS, CDR2 FQNEAQ. The CDR3 extends over 12 amino acids. Trimming cost V 1 base and J 5 bases, with 6 bases left between them. CDR3 bases: TGTGCCAGCAGCTTAGTGGGAGACGAGCAGTACTTC. Protein sequence: CASSLVGDEQYF.

A note on this clone: This sample also contains other DNA sequences that code for the same CDR3. The V gene is TRBV6-1, the J gene TRBJ1-3; D remains ambiguous. Trimming took off 3 bases at V and 4 bases at J, with 10 bases between the two ends. The CDR3 extends over 14 amino acids. Germline V gene sequence: CDR1 MNHNS, CDR2 SASEGT. The CDR3 sequence: CASSEGGSGNTIYF. The CDR3, as DNA: TGTGCCAGCAGTGAGGGAGGGTCGGGAAACACCATATATTTT.

Comment on this clone: Other DNA sequences of this sample code for an identical CDR3. The chain links TRBV6-6 to TRBJ2-4; TRBD1 aligns across 8 bases. The V gene's germline CDR1 is MNHNY and CDR2 SVGAGI (reference sequence). The CDR3 contains 14 residues. The J segment lost 6 bases and the V segment lost 2 bases, leaving 3 bases of the junction unmatched. CDR3 DNA: TGTGCCAGCAGTTACCCTGGACAGGGAAACATTCAGTACTTC. Encoded protein: CASSYPGQGNIQYF.

The chain combines TRBV15 with TRBJ1-1; maybe TRBD1 (5 bases). The CDR3 runs 14 residues. Trimming cost V 3 bases and J 10 bases, with 18 bases left between them. CDR1 LNHNV and CDR2 YYDKDF come from the germline V gene (reference sequence). This CDR3 reads CATSRDVFGATAFF. The DNA for the CDR3 is TGTGCCACCAGCAGGGACGTGTTCGGGGCCACAGCTTTCTTT.

The V and J genes are TRBV5-1 and TRBJ1-1, with D perhaps matching TRBD1 (6 bases). The ends were cut back, 3 bases at V and 3 bases at J, with 15 bases in the middle. Germline assignment: CDR1 SGHRS and CDR2 YFSETQ. This CDR3 is built from 15 residues. The chain's CDR3 is CASSYTGLVDTEAFF. The CDR3 region has the DNA TGCGCCAGCAGCTATACAGGGCTTGTGGACACTGAAGCTTTCTTT.

The genes are TRBV28 and TRBJ2-7; D remains unclear. The V end lost 7 bases, the J end lost 4 bases, and 8 bases lay between the germline ends. The germline CDR1 and CDR2 sequences are MDHEN and SYDVKM. This CDR3 has 11 amino acids. This CDR3 is CASTPGYEQYF. The CDR3 region has the DNA TGTGCCAGCACCCCAGGTTACGAGCAGTACTTC. Full variable domain (rest looked up from reference TRBV28 and TRBJ2-7): DVKVTQSSRYLVKRTGEKVFLECVQDMDHENMFWYRQDPGLGLRLIYFSYDVKMKEKGDIPEGYSVSREKKERFSLILESASTNQTSMYLCASTPGYEQYFGPGTRLTVT.

Note on this clone: The same CDR3 also results from other DNA sequences found in this sample. This chain uses TRBV9 with TRBJ2-3, with 8 bases identical to TRBD2. The germline V gene has CDR1 SGDLS and CDR2 YYNGEE. This CDR3 region has 15 residues. The ends lost 0 bases at V and 0 bases at J; junction bases unmatched: 0. The CDR3 region has the DNA TGTGCCAGCAGCGTAGCGGGAGGGAGCACAGATACGCAGTATTTT. It encodes CASSVAGGSTDTQYF.

This chain uses TRBV6-6 with TRBJ2-5; no reliable D call. Trimming removed 2 bases at V and 3 bases at J, with 10 bases between. Germline values: CDR1 MNHNY, CDR2 SVGAGI (reference sequence). CDR3 length: 14 residues. This chain's CDR3 is CASSYRIPEETQYF. For the CDR3, the DNA is TGTGCCAGCAGTTACAGGATCCCAGAAGAGACCCAGTACTTC.

For the CDR3, the DNA is TGCGCCAGCAGCCCCCGGGACAGGGGGCGCGATGAAAAACTGTTTTTT. Translating gives CASSPRDRGRDEKLFF. This chain links TRBV4-3 with TRBJ1-4, with 12 bases lining up with TRBD1. This CDR3 contains 16 residues. The junction had 6 bases not matched to a gene; V was cut back by 4 bases and J by 6 bases. Germline V gene lookup returns CDR1 LGHNA and CDR2 YSLEER.

Turning to this clone: Different DNA sequences within this sample yield the same CDR3. The rearrangement uses TRBV5-1 and TRBJ1-4, with 9 bases fitting TRBD1. J lost 1 base, V lost 3 bases, and 4 bases had no gene match. Per germline, CDR1 SGHRS and CDR2 YFSETQ. The CDR3 runs 16 residues. CDR3 nucleotides: TGCGCCAGCAGCTGGGGACAGGGTTTAACTAATGAAAAACTGTTTTTT. This codes for CASSWGQGLTNEKLFF.

The chain carries TRBV27 and TRBJ1-2; TRBD1 matches at 8 bases. V was pared by 4 bases and J by 7 bases, with 11 bases of the junction left unmatched. The CDR3 is 15 residues long. CDR1 MNHEY and CDR2 SMNVEV come from the germline V gene (reference sequence). The CDR3 sequence: CASSSSRTGPPGYTF. CDR3 DNA: TGTGCCAGCAGTTCCTCTAGGACAGGGCCGCCTGGCTACACCTTC.

The chain employs TRBV5-1 and TRBJ2-5, with D uncertain. The DNA matches TRBJ2-7 better at its end, which makes the J call doubtful. Germline V gene sequence: CDR1 SGHRS, CDR2 YFSETQ. The CDR3 consists of 14 residues. The CDR3 DNA is TGCGCCAGCAGCTTGGCCGTGGGTCGGGACGAGCAGTACTTC. Translation gives CASSLAVGRDEQYF.

The chain carries TRBV7-6 and TRBJ1-3; D gene unclear. Germline V lookup: CDR1 SGHVS, CDR2 FNYEAQ. This CDR3 is 18 amino acids long. The V gene lost 0 bases and the J gene lost 0 bases, with 15 bases spanning the gap. Here the CDR3 reads CASSLANFGVYSGNTIYF. CDR3 nucleotide sequence: TGTGCCAGCAGCTTAGCTAATTTCGGCGTCTACTCTGGAAACACCATATATTTT.